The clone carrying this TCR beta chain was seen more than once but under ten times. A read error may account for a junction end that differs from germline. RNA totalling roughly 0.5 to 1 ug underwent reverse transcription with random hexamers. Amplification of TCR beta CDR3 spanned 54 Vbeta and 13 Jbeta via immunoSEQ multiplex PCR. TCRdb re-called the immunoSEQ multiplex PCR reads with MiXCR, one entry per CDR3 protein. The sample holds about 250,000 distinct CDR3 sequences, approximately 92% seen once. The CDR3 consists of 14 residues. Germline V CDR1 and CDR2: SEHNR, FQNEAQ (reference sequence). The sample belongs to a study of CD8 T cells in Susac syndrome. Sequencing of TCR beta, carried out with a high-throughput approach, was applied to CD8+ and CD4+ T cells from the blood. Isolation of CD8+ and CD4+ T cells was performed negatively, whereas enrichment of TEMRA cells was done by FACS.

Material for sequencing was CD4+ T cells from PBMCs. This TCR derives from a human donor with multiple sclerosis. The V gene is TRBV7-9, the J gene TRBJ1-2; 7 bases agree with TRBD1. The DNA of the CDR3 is TGTGCCAGCAGTTTAGCAGGGGGAAACTATGGCTACACCTTC. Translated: CASSLAGGNYGYTF.